The 3 T cell receptor beta chains below all came from one sample that was sequenced in a study of blood T cell repertoires in COVID-19. Sequencing was performed with immunoSEQ multiplex PCR; in TCRdb, only in-frame clones are kept and a portion is missing. The sample shows some 240,000 clones, 65% to 90% of them seen only once. Sequencing was performed on peripheral blood. The receptor set was obtained from a woman between 70 and 85 years old with COVID-19, enrolled during active disease.

This chain connects TRBV7-2 to TRBJ2-2; 7 nucleotides align to TRBD2. CDR1 SGHTA and CDR2 FQGNSA come from the germline V gene. The CDR3 spans 13 residues. J gave up 7 bases and V 1 base, and 0 bases lay outside the gene matches. CDR3 region: CASSLERGGELFF. Written as DNA, the CDR3 is TGTGCCAGCAGCTTAGAGCGGGGCGGGGAGCTGTTTTTT. The complete variable domain, with remaining parts taken from reference TRBV7-2 and TRBJ2-2, reads GAGVSQSPSNKVTEKGKDVELRCDPISGHTALYWYRQSLGQGLEFLIYFQGNSAPDKSGLPSDRFSAERTGGSVSTLTIQRTQQEDSAVYLCASSLERGGELFFGEGSRLTVL.

This clone was found once. The chain recombines TRBV6-2 or TRBV6-3 with TRBJ1-2; D not resolved. V was clipped by 4 bases and J by 6 bases, with 9 bases between them. The germline CDR1 and CDR2 sequences are MNHEY and SVGEGT. CDR3 length equals 12 residues. The CDR3 DNA reads as TGTGCCAGCAGTTCGCGAATCGATGGCTACACCTTC. Protein sequence: CASSSRIDGYTF.

The V gene is TRBV5-6, the J gene TRBJ2-7; D might be TRBD1 (6 bases). CDR1 is SGHDT, CDR2 YYEEEE, per germline. The V and J ends lost 3 bases and 3 bases respectively, with 10 bases between them. The CDR3 covers 13 residues. The CDR3 region has the DNA TGTGCCAGCAGCTACCGGGACAACTACGAGCAGTACTTC. This encodes CASSYRDNYEQYF.